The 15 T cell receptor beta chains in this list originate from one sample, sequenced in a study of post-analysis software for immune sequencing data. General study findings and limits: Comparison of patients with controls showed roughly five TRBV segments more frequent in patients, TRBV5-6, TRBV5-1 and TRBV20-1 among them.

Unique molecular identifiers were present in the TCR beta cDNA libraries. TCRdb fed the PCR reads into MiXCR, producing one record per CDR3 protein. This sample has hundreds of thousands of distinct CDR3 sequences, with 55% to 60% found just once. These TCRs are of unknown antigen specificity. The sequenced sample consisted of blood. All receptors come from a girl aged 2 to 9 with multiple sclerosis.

The CDR3 is CASSLSGLHYEQYF. DNA of the CDR3: TGTGCCAGCAGTTTATCGGGACTCCACTACGAGCAGTACTTC. The J gene is TRBJ2-7, the V gene TRBV28; D perhaps matches TRBD2 (6 bases). Between the trimmed V and J ends, which lost 1 base and 3 bases, there was a span of 10 bases. This CDR3 contains 14 residues. CDR1 and CDR2 (germline): MDHEN, SYDVKM.

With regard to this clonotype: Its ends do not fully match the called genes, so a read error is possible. The CDR3 region has the DNA TGTACCAGCAGTCCCCTTTCGACGGTGAGCTCCTACGAGCAGTACTTC. This sequence encodes CTSSPLSTVSSYEQYF. This sequence joins TRBV27 and TRBJ2-7; D gene unclear. This CDR3 contains 16 residues. From germline, CDR1 is MNHEY and CDR2 SMNVEV (reference sequence).

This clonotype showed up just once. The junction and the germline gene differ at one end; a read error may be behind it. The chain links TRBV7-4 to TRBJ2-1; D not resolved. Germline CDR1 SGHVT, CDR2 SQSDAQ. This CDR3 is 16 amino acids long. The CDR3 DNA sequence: TGTGCCAGCAGCCCGACCGAGTTCAGCTCCTACAGTGAGCAGTTCTTC. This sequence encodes CASSPTEFSSYSEQFF.

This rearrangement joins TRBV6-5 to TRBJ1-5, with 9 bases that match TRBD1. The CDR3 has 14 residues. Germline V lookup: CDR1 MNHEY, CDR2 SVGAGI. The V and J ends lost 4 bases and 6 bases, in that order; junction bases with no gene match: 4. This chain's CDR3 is CASSSGTGFQPQHF. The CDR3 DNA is TGTGCCAGCAGTTCCGGGACAGGGTTTCAGCCCCAGCATTTT.

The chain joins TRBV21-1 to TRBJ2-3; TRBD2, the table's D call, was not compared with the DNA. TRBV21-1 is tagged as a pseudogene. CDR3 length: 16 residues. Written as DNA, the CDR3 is TGTGCCAGCAGCAAAGTGAGAGGGAAGAAGCCAGATACGCAGTATTTT. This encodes CASSKVRGKKPDTQYF.

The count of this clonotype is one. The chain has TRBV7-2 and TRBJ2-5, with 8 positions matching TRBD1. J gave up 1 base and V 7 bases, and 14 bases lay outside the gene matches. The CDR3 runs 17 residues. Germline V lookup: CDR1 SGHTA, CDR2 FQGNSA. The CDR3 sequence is CASKQAVGTGLQETQYF. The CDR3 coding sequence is TGTGCCAGCAAACAAGCAGTCGGGACAGGCCTCCAAGAGACCCAGTACTTC.

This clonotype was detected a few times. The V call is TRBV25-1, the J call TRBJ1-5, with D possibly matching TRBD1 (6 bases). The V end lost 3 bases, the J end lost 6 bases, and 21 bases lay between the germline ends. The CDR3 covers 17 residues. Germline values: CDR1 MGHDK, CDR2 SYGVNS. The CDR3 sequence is CASSDSQGQGLSQPQHF. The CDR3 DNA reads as TGTGCCAGCAGTGACTCGCAGGGCCAGGGGTTAAGTCAGCCCCAGCATTTT.

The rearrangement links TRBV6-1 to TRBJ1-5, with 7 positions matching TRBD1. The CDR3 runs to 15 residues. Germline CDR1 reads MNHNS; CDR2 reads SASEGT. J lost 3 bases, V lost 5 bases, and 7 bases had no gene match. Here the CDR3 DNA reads TGTGCCAGCAGTCCCACAGGGGAACACAATCAGCCCCAGCATTTT. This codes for CASSPTGEHNQPQHF.

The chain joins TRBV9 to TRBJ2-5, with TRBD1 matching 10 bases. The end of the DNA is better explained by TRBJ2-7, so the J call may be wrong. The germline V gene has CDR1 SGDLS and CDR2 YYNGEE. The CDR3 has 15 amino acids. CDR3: CASSRTGQGAYEQYF. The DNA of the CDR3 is TGTGCCAGCAGCCGAACCGGACAGGGGGCCTACGAGCAGTACTTC.

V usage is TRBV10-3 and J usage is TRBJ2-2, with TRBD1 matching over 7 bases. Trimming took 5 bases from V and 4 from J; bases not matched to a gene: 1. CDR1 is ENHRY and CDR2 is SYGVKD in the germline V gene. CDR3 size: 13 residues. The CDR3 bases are TGTGCCATCAGTTCAGGGGGCACCGGGGAGCTGTTTTTT. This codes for CAISSGGTGELFF.

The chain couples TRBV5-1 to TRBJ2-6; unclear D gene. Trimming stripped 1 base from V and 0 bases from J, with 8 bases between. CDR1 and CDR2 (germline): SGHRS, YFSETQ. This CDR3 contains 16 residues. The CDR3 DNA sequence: TGCGCCAGCAGCTTGCCCACGAGCTCTGGGGCCAACGTCCTGACTTTC. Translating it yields CASSLPTSSGANVLTF.

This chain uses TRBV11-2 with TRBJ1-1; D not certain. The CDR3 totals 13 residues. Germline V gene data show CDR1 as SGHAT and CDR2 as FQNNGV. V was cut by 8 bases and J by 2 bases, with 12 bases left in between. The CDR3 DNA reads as TGTGCCAGCGGGGTGTGGTCTAACACTGAAGCTTTCTTT. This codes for CASGVWSNTEAFF.

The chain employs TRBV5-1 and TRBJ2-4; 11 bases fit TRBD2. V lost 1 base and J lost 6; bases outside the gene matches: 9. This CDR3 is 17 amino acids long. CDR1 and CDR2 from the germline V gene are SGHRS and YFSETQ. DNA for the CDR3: TGCGCCAGCAGCTTGTTGCCTAGCGGGGGGACCCCAAACATTCAGTACTTC. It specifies CASSLLPSGGTPNIQYF. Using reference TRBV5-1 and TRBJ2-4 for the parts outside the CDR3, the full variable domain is KAGVTQTPRYLIKTRGQQVTLSCSPISGHRSVSWYQQTPGQGLQFLFEYFSETQRNKGNFPGRFSGRQFSNSRSEMNVSTLELGDSALYLCASSLLPSGGTPNIQYFGAGTRLSVL.

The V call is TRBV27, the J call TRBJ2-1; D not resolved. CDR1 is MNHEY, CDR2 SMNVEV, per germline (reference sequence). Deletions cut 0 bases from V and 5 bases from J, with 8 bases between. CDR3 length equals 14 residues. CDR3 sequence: CASSLSRRNNEQFF. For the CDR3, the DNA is TGTGCCAGCAGTTTATCTCGCCGAAACAATGAGCAGTTCTTC.

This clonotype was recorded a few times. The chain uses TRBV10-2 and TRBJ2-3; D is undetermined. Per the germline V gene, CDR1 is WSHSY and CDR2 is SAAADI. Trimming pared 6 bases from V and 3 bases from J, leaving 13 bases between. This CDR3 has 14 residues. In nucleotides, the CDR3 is TGCGCCAGCAGCGGTCCCCCGCGAACAGATACGCAGTATTTT. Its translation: CASSGPPRTDTQYF.